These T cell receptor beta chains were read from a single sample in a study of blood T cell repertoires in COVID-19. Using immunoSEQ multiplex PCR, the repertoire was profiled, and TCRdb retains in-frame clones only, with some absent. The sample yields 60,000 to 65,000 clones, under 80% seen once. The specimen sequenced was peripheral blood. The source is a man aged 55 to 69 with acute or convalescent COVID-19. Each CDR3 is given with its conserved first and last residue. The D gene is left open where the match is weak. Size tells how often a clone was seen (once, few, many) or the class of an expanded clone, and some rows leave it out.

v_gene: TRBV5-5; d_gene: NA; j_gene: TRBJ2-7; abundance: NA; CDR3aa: CASSLVYSYEQYF; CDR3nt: TGTGCCAGCAGCTTGGTCTACTCCTACGAGCAGTACTTC
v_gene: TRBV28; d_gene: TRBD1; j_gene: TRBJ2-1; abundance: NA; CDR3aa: CASSRTGGRRNEQFF; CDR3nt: TGTGCCAGCAGTCGAACAGGGGGCAGACGCAATGAGCAGTTCTTC
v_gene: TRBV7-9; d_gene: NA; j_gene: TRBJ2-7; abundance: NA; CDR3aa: CASSWTGIKQYF; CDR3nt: TGTGCCAGCAGTTGGACGGGAATCAAGCAGTACTTC
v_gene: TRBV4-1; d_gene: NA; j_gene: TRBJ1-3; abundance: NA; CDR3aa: CASSQQGPGNTIYF; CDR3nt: TGCGCCAGCAGCCAACAGGGGCCTGGAAACACCATATATTTT
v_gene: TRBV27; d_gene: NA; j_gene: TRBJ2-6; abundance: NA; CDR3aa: CASSLRGAGGANVLTF; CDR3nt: TGTGCCAGCAGTTTACGGGGGGCTGGGGGGGCCAACGTCCTGACTTTC
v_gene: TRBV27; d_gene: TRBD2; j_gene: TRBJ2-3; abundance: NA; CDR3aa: CASSLREAAVDTQYF; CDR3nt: TGTGCCAGCAGTTTACGGGAGGCGGCGGTCGATACGCAGTATTTT
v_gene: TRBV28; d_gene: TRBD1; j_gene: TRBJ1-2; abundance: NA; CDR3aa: CASSLPPGTGYGYTF; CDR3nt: TGTGCCAGCAGTTTGCCCCCTGGGACAGGCTATGGCTACACCTTC
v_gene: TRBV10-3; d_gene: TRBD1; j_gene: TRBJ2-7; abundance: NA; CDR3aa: CAISPGQGHYEQYF; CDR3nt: TGTGCCATCAGTCCTGGACAGGGTCACTACGAGCAGTACTTC
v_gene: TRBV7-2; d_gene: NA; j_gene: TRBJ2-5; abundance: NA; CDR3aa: CASSLDRVETQYF; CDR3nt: TGTGCCAGCAGCTTAGACAGGGTAGAGACCCAGTACTTC
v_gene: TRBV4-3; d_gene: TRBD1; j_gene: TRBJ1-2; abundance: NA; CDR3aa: CASSQDLRDRANGYTF; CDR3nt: TGCGCCAGCAGCCAAGATTTACGGGACAGGGCCAATGGCTACACCTTC
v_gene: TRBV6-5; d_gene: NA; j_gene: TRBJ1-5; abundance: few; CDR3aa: CASMQALSNQPQHF; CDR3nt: TGTGCCAGCATGCAGGCTCTGAGCAATCAGCCCCAGCATTTT
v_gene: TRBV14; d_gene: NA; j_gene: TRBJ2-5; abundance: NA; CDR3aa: CASSRSQGMRETQYF; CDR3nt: TGTGCCAGCAGCCGGTCTCAGGGGATGAGGGAGACCCAGTACTTC
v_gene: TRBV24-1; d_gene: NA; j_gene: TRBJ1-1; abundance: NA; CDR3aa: CATCYSGLATEAFF; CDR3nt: TGTGCCACCTGTTACTCAGGACTGGCCACTGAAGCTTTCTTT
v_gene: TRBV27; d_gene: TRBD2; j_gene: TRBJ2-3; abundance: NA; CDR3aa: CASSQGLAGSTDTQYF; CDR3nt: TGTGCCAGCAGTCAAGGACTAGCGGGTAGCACAGATACGCAGTATTTT
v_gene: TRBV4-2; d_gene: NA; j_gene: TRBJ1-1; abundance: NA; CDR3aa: CASSQGDGGRTEAFF; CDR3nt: TGTGCCAGCAGCCAGGGGGATGGTGGGAGGACTGAAGCTTTCTTT
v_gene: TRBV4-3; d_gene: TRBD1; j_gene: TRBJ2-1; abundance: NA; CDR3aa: CASSLVGTGKRDEQFF; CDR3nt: TGCGCCAGCAGCCTTGTCGGGACAGGGAAACGGGATGAGCAGTTCTTC
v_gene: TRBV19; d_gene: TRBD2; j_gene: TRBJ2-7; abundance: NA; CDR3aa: CASSPRKAGVSEQYF; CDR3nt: TGTGCCAGTAGTCCCCGGAAAGCGGGAGTGAGCGAGCAGTACTTC
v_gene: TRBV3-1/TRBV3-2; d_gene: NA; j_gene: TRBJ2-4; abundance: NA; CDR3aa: CASSQDFTGVGIQYF; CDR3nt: TGTGCCAGCAGCCAAGATTTCACGGGAGTGGGCATTCAGTACTTC
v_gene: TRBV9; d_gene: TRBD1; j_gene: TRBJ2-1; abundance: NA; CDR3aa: CASSVTGGGYNEQFF; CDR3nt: TGTGCCAGCAGCGTGACAGGGGGCGGGTACAATGAGCAGTTCTTC
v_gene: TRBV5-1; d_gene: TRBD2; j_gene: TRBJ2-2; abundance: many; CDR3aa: CASSLAASGRETGELFF; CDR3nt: TGCGCCAGCAGCTTGGCCGCTAGCGGGAGGGAAACCGGGGAGCTGTTTTTT
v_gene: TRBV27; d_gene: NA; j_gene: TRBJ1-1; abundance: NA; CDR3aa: CASNSREGAAFF; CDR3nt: TGTGCCAGCAACTCAAGGGAAGGGGCCGCTTTCTTT
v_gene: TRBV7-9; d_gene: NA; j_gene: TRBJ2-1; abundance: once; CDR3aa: CASGGLPLNYNEQFF; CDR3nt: TGTGCCAGCGGCGGTCTGCCGCTGAACTACAATGAGCAGTTCTTC
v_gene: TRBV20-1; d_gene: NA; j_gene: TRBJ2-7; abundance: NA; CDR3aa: CSASLGGEYEQYF; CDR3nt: TGCAGTGCTAGTCTCGGGGGAGAGTACGAGCAGTACTTC
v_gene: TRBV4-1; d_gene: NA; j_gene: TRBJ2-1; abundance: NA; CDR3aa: CASSQVSVNEQFF; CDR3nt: TGCGCCAGCAGCCAAGTCTCAGTCAATGAGCAGTTCTTC
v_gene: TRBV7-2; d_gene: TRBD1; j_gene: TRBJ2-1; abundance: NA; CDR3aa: CASSEGQGIGEQFF; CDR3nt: TGTGCCAGCAGCGAAGGACAGGGAATCGGTGAGCAGTTCTTC
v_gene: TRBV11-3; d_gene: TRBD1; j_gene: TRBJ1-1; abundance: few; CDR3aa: CASSLRQGRSTEAFF; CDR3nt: TGTGCCAGCAGCTTACGACAGGGGCGGTCCACTGAAGCTTTCTTT
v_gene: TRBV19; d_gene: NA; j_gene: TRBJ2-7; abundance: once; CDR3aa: CASSATASYEQYF; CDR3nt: TGTGCCAGTAGTGCGACTGCCTCCTACGAGCAGTACTTC
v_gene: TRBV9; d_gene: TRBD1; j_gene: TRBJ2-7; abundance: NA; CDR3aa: CASSGTGPTYEQYF; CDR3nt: TGTGCCAGCAGCGGGACAGGGCCAACCTACGAGCAGTACTTC
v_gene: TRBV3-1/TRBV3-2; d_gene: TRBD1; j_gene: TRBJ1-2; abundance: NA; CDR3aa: CASSQSVQGSGYTF; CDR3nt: TGTGCCAGCAGCCAATCCGTACAGGGGTCTGGCTACACCTTC
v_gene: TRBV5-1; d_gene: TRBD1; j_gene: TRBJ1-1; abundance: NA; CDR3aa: CASRNTGGTYTEAFF; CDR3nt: TGCGCCAGCAGAAATACAGGGGGAACGTACACTGAAGCTTTCTTT
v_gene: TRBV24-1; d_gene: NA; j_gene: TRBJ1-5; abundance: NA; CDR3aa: CATSDYPGTNQPQHF; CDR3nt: TGTGCCACCAGTGATTACCCCGGGACAAATCAGCCCCAGCATTTT
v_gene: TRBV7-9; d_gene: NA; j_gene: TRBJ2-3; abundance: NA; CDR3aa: CASSPVAGTDTQYF; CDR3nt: TGTGCCAGCAGCCCAGTGGCGGGCACAGATACGCAGTATTTT
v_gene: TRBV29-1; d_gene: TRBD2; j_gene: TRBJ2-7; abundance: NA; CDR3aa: CSVRGGTSVAEQYF; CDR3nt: TGCAGCGTTCGGGGCGGAACTAGCGTGGCCGAGCAGTACTTC
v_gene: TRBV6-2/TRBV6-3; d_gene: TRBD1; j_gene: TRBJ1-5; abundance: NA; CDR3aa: CASTPRVRGLGQPQHF; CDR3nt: TGTGCCAGCACCCCGAGGGTCAGGGGGCTGGGTCAGCCCCAGCATTTT
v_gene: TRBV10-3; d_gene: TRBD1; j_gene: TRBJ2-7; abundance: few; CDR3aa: CAISGTAYEQYF; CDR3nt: TGTGCCATCAGCGGGACAGCCTACGAGCAGTACTTC
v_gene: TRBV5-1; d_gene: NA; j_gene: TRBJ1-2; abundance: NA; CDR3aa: CASSLTTGRWNYGYTF; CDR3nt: TGCGCCAGCAGCTTGACCACAGGGCGGTGGAACTATGGCTACACCTTC
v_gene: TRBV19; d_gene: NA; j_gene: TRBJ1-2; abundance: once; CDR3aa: CASSMSRGYGYTF; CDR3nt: TGTGCCAGTAGTATGAGCAGGGGCTATGGCTACACCTTC
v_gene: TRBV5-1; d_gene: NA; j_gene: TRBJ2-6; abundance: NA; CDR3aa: CASSFLPGSGADVLTF; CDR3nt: TGCGCCAGCAGCTTTTTGCCCGGCTCTGGGGCCGACGTCCTGACTTTC
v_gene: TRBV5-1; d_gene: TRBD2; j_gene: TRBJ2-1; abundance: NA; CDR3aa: CASSLERDLFSSYNEQFF; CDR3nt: TGCGCCAGCAGCTTGGAGCGGGACCTTTTTAGCTCCTACAATGAGCAGTTCTTC
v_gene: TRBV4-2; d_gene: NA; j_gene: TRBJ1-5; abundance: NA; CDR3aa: CASSPDPGHMGSNQPQHF; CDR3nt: TGTGCCAGCAGCCCCGATCCGGGACACATGGGGAGCAATCAGCCCCAGCATTTT
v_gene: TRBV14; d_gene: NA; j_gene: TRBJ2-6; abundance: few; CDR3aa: CASSPTQSGANVLTF; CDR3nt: TGTGCCAGCAGCCCCACACAGTCTGGGGCCAACGTCCTGACTTTC
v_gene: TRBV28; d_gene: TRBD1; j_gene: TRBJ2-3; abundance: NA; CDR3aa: CASSLDRDRGLTQYF; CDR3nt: TGTGCCAGCAGTTTAGACCGGGACAGGGGGCTTACGCAGTATTTT
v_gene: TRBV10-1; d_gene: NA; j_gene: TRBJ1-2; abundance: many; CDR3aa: CASSEQSNYGYTF; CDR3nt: TGCGCCAGCAGCGAACAATCTAACTATGGCTACACCTTC
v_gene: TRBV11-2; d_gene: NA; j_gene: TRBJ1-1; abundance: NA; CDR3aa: CASRFAGAHTEAFF; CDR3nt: TGTGCCAGCAGGTTCGCGGGGGCCCACACTGAAGCTTTCTTT
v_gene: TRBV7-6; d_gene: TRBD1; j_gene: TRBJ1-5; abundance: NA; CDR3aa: CASSRGQGQPQHF; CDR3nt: TGTGCCAGCAGCCGGGGACAGGGTCAGCCCCAGCATTTT
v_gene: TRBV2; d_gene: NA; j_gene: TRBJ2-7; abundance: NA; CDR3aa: CASRRRDSAYEQYF; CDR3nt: TGTGCCAGCCGTAGGAGGGACAGCGCCTACGAGCAGTACTTC
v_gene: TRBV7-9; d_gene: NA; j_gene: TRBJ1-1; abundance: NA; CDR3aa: CASSLAAGNTEAFF; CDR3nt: TGTGCCAGCAGCTTAGCGGCGGGAAACACTGAAGCTTTCTTT
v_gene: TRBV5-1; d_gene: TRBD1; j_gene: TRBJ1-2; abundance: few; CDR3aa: CASSAGQGANGYTF; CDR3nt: TGCGCCAGCAGTGCGGGACAGGGGGCGAATGGCTACACCTTC
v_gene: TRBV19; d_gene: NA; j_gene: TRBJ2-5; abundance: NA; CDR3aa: CATPFPQGETQYF; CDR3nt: TGTGCCACCCCTTTTCCCCAGGGGGAGACCCAGTACTTC
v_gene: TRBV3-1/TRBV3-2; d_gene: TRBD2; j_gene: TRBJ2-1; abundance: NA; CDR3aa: CASSQVRTSGRANYNEQFF; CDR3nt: TGTGCCAGCAGCCAAGTGCGGACTAGCGGGAGGGCGAACTACAATGAGCAGTTCTTC
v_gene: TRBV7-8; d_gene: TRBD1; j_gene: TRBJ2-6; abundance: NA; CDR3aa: CASSVSGTGWPGANVLTF; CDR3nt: TGTGCCAGCAGCGTCTCCGGGACAGGGTGGCCTGGGGCCAACGTCCTGACTTTC
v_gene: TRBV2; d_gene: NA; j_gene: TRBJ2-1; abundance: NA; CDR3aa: CASSEASQVYNEQFF; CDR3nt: TGTGCCAGCAGTGAAGCTTCTCAGGTCTACAATGAGCAGTTCTTC
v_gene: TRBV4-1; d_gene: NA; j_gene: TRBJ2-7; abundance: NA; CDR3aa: CASRMTASDFPYEQYF; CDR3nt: TGCGCCAGCAGAATGACGGCTAGCGACTTCCCCTACGAGCAGTACTTC